This TCR beta chain was identified in a study of T cell changes during pregnancy in multiple sclerosis. Germline loops: CDR1 SGHNT, CDR2 YYREEE (reference sequence). The CDR3 loop spans 15 amino acids. V lost 0 bases and J lost 4, with 13 bases in between. This table comes from immunoSEQ multiplex PCR, and its TCRdb copy is limited to in-frame clones, with some not included. Seen here are roughly 70,000 clones, about 90% observed once, and the top ten hold 2.3%. The receptor's source is a female donor with multiple sclerosis, enrolled in a pregnancy study. The V call is TRBV5-4, the J call TRBJ1-2; no definite D call. The input for sequencing was peripheral blood, taken in the first trimester of pregnancy. The CDR3 here is CASSLVAGISYGYTF. DNA of the CDR3: TGTGCCAGCAGCTTGGTGGCCGGGATCAGCTATGGCTACACCTTC.